This entry lists 14 T cell receptor beta chains sequenced from one sample in a study of vaccination and CD4 T cells after COVID-19. These receptors lack a known antigen. CD4+ T cells that had been cultured provided DNA sequenced with the Oncomine TCR Beta short-read assay. In TCRdb, the PCR reads were re-called with MiXCR into one record per CDR3 protein. The table has over 15,000 distinct CDR3 sequences, around 45% seen once. As for treatment: 10-day PBMC culture with coronavirus spike peptide pools or control peptides (ViraFEST assay). Sequenced material: CD4+ T cells from blood, cultured in vitro, taken before SARS-CoV-2 vaccination. The receptors shown here come from a human donor who had recovered from COVID-19.

This rearrangement joins TRBV12-3 or TRBV12-4 to TRBJ1-1; maybe TRBD1 (6 bases). CDR3 length: 14 amino acids. V dropped 3 bases and J dropped 0 bases, with 8 bases sitting between them. DNA of the CDR3: TGTGCCAGCAGTTTGGCAGGGGTGAACACTGAAGCTTTCTTT. Its protein product is CASSLAGVNTEAFF.

This chain connects TRBV6-4 to TRBJ2-3; 13 nucleotides match TRBD2. Trimming took 4 bases from V and 2 from J; bases not matched to a gene: 12. Germline CDR1 is MRHNA and CDR2 is SNTAGT. The CDR3 consists of 19 residues. CDR3: CASSASGTSGAYFTDTQYF. CDR3 coding DNA: TGTGCCAGCAGTGCCTCGGGGACTAGCGGGGCATATTTCACAGATACGCAGTATTTT.

This sequence joins TRBV6-5 and TRBJ1-1, with D perhaps matching TRBD1 (6 bases). In germline, CDR1 is MNHEY, CDR2 SVGAGI. V shed 0 bases and J shed 1 base, with 15 bases lying between them. This CDR3 spans 17 amino acids. The CDR3 is CASSYSMGAGGNTEAFF. CDR3 bases: TGTGCCAGCAGTTACTCGATGGGGGCGGGTGGGAACACTGAAGCTTTCTTT.

This chain links TRBV27 with TRBJ2-1, with 11 positions matching TRBD2. CDR1 and CDR2 from the germline V gene are MNHEY and SMNVEV (reference sequence). Trimming cost V 6 bases and J 7 bases; bases outside gene matches: 14. The CDR3 runs to 17 residues. CDR3 loop: CASSSYGLTSGGNEQFF. CDR3 sequence (DNA): TGTGCCAGCAGCAGCTACGGCCTTACTAGCGGGGGAAATGAGCAGTTCTTC.

The V call is TRBV20-1, the J call TRBJ2-6; D gene uncertain. The CDR3 is 12 amino acids. V shed 6 bases and J shed 0 bases, with 3 bases lying between them. Germline V gene lookup returns CDR1 DFQATT and CDR2 SNEGSKA (reference sequence). The CDR3: CSARSGANVLTF. CDR3 nucleotides: TGCAGTGCCCGCTCTGGGGCCAACGTCCTGACTTTC.

The chain recombines TRBV27 with TRBJ1-6; no clear D gene. Trimming took off 5 bases at V and 10 bases at J, with 12 bases between the two ends. The CDR3 has 13 amino acids. The V gene's germline CDR1 is MNHEY and CDR2 SMNVEV (reference sequence). CDR3 residues: CASSPRRGSPLHF. For the CDR3, the DNA is TGTGCCAGCAGTCCCCGACGGGGATCACCCCTCCACTTT.

The chain links TRBV6-1 to TRBJ1-2; D perhaps matches TRBD1 (6 bases). V shed 11 bases and J shed 0 bases, with 25 bases lying between them. The CDR3 is 17 residues long. Germline CDR1 reads MNHNS; CDR2 reads SASEGT. CDR3: CALSERDTINTNYGYTF. CDR3 coding DNA: TGTGCCTTAAGTGAACGGGACACGATAAATACTAACTATGGCTACACCTTC.

This clonotype was counted once. The rearrangement uses TRBV11-3 and TRBJ2-5; perhaps TRBD2 as D (5 bases). CDR3 length: 14 amino acids. Germline V gene data show CDR1 as SGHNT and CDR2 as YENEEA. Deletions cut 3 bases from V and 1 base from J, with 9 bases between. The CDR3 sequence is CASSFLRGQETQYF. In DNA, the CDR3 is TGTGCCAGCAGCTTTCTACGGGGCCAAGAGACCCAGTACTTC. Variable domain in full (rest from reference TRBV11-3 and TRBJ2-5): EAGVVQSPRYKIIEKKQPVAFWCNPISGHNTLYWYLQNLGQGPELLIRYENEEAVDDSQLPKDRFSAERLKGVDSTLKIQPAELGDSAVYLCASSFLRGQETQYFGPGTRLLVL.

The chain combines TRBV6-5 with TRBJ2-7, with D maybe TRBD2 (5 bases). The length of the CDR3 is 14 residues. V lost 2 bases, J lost 3 bases, and 11 bases lay in between. Looked up from germline, CDR1 is MNHEY and CDR2 is SVGAGI. The CDR3 here is CASSYAGALYEQYF. The CDR3, as DNA: TGTGCCAGCAGTTACGCGGGTGCACTCTACGAGCAGTACTTC.

This clonotype was counted a few times. This chain connects TRBV11-1 to TRBJ2-1; D uncertain. CDR3 size: 11 residues. Germline lookup yields CDR1 SGHAT and CDR2 FQDESV (reference sequence). Trimming removed 3 bases from V and 5 bases from J, with 2 bases in between. As DNA, the CDR3 is TGTGCCAGCAGCTTCCACAATGAGCAGTTCTTC. Encoded protein: CASSFHNEQFF.

Concerning this clonotype: This may be a read error, as it is one base from a much larger clone. The V and J genes are TRBV27 and TRBJ1-2; weak D call: TRBD1 (6 bases). Trimming stripped 10 bases from V and 6 bases from J, with 24 bases between. The CDR3 is 15 residues long. Germline V gives CDR1 MNHEY, CDR2 SMNVEV (reference sequence). The CDR3 nucleotides are TGTGCCACCACCTCGACGGGGGGCGGGGCGAATGGCTACACCTTC. Protein: CATTSTGGGANGYTF.

The chain uses TRBV30 and TRBJ1-6; TRBD1 aligns across 8 bases. V dropped 3 bases and J dropped 12; count of bases not matched to a gene: 4. This CDR3 region has 12 residues. Germline CDR1 GTSNPN, CDR2 SVGIG (reference sequence). This CDR3 is CAWRQGVGPLHF. The CDR3 DNA reads as TGTGCCTGGAGACAGGGGGTTGGACCCCTCCACTTT.

The chain joins TRBV30 to TRBJ1-1; tentatively, D is TRBD1 (5 bases). Deletions cut 7 bases from V and 5 bases from J, with 17 bases between. The CDR3 spans 13 residues. Germline loops: CDR1 GTSNPN, CDR2 SVGIG (reference sequence). DNA for the CDR3: TGTGCCTCCCTAGGGCAGGGAAGAACTGAAGCTTTCTTT. Residues: CASLGQGRTEAFF.

The V and J genes are TRBV7-8 and TRBJ2-2, with 7 bases lining up with TRBD2. The CDR3 covers 17 residues. J lost 7 bases, V lost 4 bases, and 15 bases had no gene match. CDR1 and CDR2 (germline): SGHVS, FQNEAQ. CDR3 bases: TGTGCCAGCAGCTCTCGTAGGGAGGGTTGGGTAAACGGGGAGCTGTTTTTT. The encoded protein is CASSSRREGWVNGELFF.